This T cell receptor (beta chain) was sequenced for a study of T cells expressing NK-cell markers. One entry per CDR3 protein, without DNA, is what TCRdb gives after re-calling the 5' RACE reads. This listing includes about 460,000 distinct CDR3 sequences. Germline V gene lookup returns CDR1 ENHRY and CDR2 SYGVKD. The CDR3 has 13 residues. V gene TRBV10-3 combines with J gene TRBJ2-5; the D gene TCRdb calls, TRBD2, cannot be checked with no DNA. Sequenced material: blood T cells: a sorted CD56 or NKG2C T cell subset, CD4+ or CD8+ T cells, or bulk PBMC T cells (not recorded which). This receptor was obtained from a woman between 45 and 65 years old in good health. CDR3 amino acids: CAIRVAGQETQYF.